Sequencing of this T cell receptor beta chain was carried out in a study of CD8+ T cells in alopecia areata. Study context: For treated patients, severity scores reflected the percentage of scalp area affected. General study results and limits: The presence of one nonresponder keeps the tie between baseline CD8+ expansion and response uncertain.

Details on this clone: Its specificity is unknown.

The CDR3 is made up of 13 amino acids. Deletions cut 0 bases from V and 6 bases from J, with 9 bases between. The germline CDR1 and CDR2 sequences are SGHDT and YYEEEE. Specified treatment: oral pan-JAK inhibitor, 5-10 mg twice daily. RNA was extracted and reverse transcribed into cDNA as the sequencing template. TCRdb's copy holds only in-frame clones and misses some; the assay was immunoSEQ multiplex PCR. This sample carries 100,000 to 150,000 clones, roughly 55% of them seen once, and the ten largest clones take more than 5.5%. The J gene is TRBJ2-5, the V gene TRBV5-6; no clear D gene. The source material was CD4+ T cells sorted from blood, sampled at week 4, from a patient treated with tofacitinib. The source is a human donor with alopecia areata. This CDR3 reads CASSLAAGKTQYF. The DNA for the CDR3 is TGTGCCAGCAGCTTGGCGGCAGGCAAGACCCAGTACTTC. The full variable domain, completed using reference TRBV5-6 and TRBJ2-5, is DAGVTQSPTHLIKTRGQQVTLRCSPKSGHDTVSWYQQALGQGPQFIFQYYEEEERQRGNFPDRFSGHQFPNYSSELNVNALLLGDSALYLCASSLAAGKTQYFGPGTRLLVL.